The entry that follows covers one TCR beta chain sequence. The sample comes from a study of OX40 agonist ivuxolimab in advanced cancers. The method was immunoSEQ multiplex PCR; TCRdb's version includes in-frame clones alone and lacks a portion of them. The table shows 65,000 to 80,000 clones, with under 85% occurring only once. Blood draws occurred at baseline, cycle 4 day 1, and cycle 7 day 1. Losses at the gene ends were 1 base for V and 5 bases for J; bases not matched to a gene: 6. CDR3 length: 15 amino acids. Germline assignment: CDR1 MGHRA and CDR2 YSYEKL. The V gene is TRBV4-1, the J gene TRBJ2-5, with TRBD1 identical over 8 bases. The sample in question was CD4+ or CD8+ T cells sorted from blood, obtained in a trial of the OX40 agonist ivuxolimab. This clonotype originated in an adult with an advanced solid tumor such as melanoma, head and neck, liver or kidney cancer. In nucleotides, the CDR3 is TGCGCCAGCAGCCAAGGCAGGGGGCGGCTGGAGACCCAGTACTTC. Protein: CASSQGRGRLETQYF.